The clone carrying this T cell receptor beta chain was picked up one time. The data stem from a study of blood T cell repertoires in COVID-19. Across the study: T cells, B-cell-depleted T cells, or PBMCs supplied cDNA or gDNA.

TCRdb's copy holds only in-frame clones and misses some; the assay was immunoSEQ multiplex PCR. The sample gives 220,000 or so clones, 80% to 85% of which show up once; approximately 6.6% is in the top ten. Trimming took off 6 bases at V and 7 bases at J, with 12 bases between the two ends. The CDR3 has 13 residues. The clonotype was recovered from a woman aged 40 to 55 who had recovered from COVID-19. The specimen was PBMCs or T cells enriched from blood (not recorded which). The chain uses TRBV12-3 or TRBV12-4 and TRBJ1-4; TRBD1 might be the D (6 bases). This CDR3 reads CASRGGISEKLFF. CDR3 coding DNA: TGTGCCAGCAGAGGGGGAATCAGTGAAAAACTGTTTTTT.